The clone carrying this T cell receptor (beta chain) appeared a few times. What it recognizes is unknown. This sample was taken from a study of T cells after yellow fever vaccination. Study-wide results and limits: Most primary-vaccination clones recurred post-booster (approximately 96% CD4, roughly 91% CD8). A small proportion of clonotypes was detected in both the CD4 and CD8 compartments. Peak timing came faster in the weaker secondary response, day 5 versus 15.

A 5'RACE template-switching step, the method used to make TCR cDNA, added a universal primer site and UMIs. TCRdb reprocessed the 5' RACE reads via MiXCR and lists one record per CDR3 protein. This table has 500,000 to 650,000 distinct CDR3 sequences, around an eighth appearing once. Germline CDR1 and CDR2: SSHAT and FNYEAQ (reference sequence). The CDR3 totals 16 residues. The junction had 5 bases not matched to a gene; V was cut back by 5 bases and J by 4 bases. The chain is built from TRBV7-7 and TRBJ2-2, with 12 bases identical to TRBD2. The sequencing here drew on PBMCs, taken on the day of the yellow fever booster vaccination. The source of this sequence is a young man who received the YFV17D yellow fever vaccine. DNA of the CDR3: TGTGCCAGCAGCCCAGGACTAGCGGGACGCACCGGGGAGCTGTTTTTT. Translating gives CASSPGLAGRTGELFF.